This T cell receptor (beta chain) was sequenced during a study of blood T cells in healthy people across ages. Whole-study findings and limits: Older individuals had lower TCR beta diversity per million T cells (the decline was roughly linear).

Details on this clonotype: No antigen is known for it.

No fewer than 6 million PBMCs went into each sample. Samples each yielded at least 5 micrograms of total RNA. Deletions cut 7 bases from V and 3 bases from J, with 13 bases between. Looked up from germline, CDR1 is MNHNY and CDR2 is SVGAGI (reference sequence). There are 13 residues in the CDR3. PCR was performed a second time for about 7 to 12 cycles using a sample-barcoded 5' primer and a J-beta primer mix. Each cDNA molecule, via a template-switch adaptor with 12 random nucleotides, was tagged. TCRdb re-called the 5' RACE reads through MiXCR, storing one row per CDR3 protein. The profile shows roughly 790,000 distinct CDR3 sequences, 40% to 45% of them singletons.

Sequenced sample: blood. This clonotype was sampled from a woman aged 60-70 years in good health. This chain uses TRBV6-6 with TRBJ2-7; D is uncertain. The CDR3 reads CASTWEKNYEQYF. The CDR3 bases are TGTGCCAGCACTTGGGAAAAGAACTACGAGCAGTACTTC.